This T cell receptor (beta chain) was documented in a study of cytomegalovirus exposure and HLA in healthy donors. Assay used: immunoSEQ multiplex PCR; TCRdb lists only in-frame clones, some missing. The repertoire holds 150,000 to 250,000 clones, with 80% to 90% as singletons. Germline V lookup: CDR1 SNHLY, CDR2 FYNNEI. V lost 8 bases, J lost 14 bases, and 16 bases stayed unmatched. The CDR3 contains 14 residues. Input material: PBMCs. The chain recombines TRBV2 with TRBJ1-1, with 11 bases identical to TRBD1. This TCR came from a woman aged 25 to 39 in good health and CMV-seronegative. CDR3 in amino acids: CASEGYRDRGSSFF. CDR3 DNA sequence: TGTGCCAGCGAGGGGTACCGGGACAGGGGGTCGAGCTTCTTT. Full variable domain (missing parts from reference TRBV2 and TRBJ1-1): EPEVTQTPSHQVTQMGQEVILRCVPISNHLYFYWYRQILGQKVEFLVSFYNNEISEKSEIFDDQFSVERPDGSNFTLKIRSTKLEDSAMYFCASEGYRDRGSSFFGQGTRLTVV.